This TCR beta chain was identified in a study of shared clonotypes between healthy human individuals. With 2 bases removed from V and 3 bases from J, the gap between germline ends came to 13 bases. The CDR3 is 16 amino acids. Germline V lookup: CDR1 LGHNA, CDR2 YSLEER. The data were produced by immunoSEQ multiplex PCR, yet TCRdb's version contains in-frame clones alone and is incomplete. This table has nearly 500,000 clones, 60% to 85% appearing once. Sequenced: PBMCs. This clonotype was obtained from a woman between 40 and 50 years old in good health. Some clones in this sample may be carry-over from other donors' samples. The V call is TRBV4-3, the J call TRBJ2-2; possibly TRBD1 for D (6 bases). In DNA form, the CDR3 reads TGCGCCAGCAGCCAATCTCTGGGGGCCTACACCGGGGAGCTGTTTTTT. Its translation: CASSQSLGAYTGELFF.